This T cell receptor beta chain was identified in a study of shared clonotypes between healthy human individuals. Naive CD8 cells lacked CD45RO, underwent positive selection for CCR7 and left out terminally differentiated effector memory CD45RA+ cells. All donors were Caucasian adults living in Nashville, Tennessee. The CDR3 runs 13 residues. Germline loops: CDR1 MNHEY, CDR2 SMNVEV (reference sequence). V lost 3 bases, J lost 7 bases, and 10 bases lay in between. Study-wide results and caveats: Generally, naive subsets (rather than memory subsets) showed larger estimated richness. Blood was the sole source, and tissue repertoires probably differ.

Worth noting for this clone: No antigen is known for it.

Samples underwent the assay at deep level. TCRdb's table, derived via immunoSEQ multiplex PCR, lists solely in-frame clones and lacks some. The sample records hundreds of thousands of clones, around 93% being singletons. The V call is TRBV27, the J call TRBJ2-1; D remains unclear. The specimen was naive CD8+ T cells sorted from blood. This TCR came from a man younger than 45 in good health. CDR3 sequence: CASSLGPRNEQFF. The CDR3 DNA sequence: TGTGCCAGCAGTTTGGGCCCGCGGAATGAGCAGTTCTTC.